The rows below give T cell receptor beta chains drawn from one sample of a study of blood T cell repertoires in COVID-19. Here immunoSEQ multiplex PCR was the method, and the copy in TCRdb shows in-frame clones only, minus some. The sample lists roughly 80,000 clones; approximately 90% were seen once. Sequenced sample: peripheral blood. The receptors were sampled from a woman over 75 with acute or convalescent COVID-19. Both conserved end residues are part of each CDR3. The order of the fields is D gene, V gene, J gene, clone size, CDR3 DNA, CDR3 protein. The D gene is left open where the match is weak. The size entry is marked missing in some rows and otherwise reads once, few, many or a size class.

d_call: -; v_call: TRBV30; j_call: TRBJ1-4; clone_size: -; cdr3_nt: TGTGCCTGGAGTTTCCAGGGGCCGGGTGAAAAACTGTTTTTT; cdr3_aa: CAWSFQGPGEKLFF
d_call: TRBD2; v_call: TRBV24-1; j_call: TRBJ2-3; clone_size: -; cdr3_nt: TGTGCCACCAGCTCGGGGAGGGGACCCCGGGGGGAGCAGTATTTT; cdr3_aa: CATSSGRGPRGEQYF
d_call: TRBD2; v_call: TRBV28; j_call: TRBJ2-1; clone_size: -; cdr3_nt: TGTGCCAGCAGTTTCGTAAGACTAGCGGGACACAAGCAGTTCTTC; cdr3_aa: CASSFVRLAGHKQFF
d_call: TRBD1; v_call: TRBV6-5; j_call: TRBJ2-1; clone_size: -; cdr3_nt: TGTGCCAGCAGACAGACAGGGGGCAACTACAATGAGCAGTTCTTC; cdr3_aa: CASRQTGGNYNEQFF
d_call: -; v_call: TRBV25-1; j_call: TRBJ2-3; clone_size: -; cdr3_nt: TGTGCCAGCAGTCGAGCGGGCGGGCCCGCAGATACGCAGTATTTT; cdr3_aa: CASSRAGGPADTQYF
d_call: TRBD1; v_call: TRBV7-9; j_call: TRBJ1-5; clone_size: -; cdr3_nt: TGTGCCAGCAGCTCGAACACCGGGACAGGGGGCCCTCAGCCCCAGCATTTT; cdr3_aa: CASSSNTGTGGPQPQHF
d_call: TRBD1; v_call: TRBV4-3; j_call: TRBJ1-3; clone_size: -; cdr3_nt: TGCGCCAGCAGCCAATCCCCAGGGGCAGGGGGGACTGGAAACACCATATATTTT; cdr3_aa: CASSQSPGAGGTGNTIYF
d_call: TRBD1; v_call: TRBV11-2; j_call: TRBJ2-1; clone_size: -; cdr3_nt: TGTGCCAGCAGCTTAAGGGCGTCCAGGGGGCTATACAATGAGCAGTTCTTC; cdr3_aa: CASSLRASRGLYNEQFF
d_call: TRBD1; v_call: TRBV29-1; j_call: TRBJ2-5; clone_size: once; cdr3_nt: TGCAGCGTCGACTTTCCCAGGGGGCGACAAGAGACCCAGTACTTC; cdr3_aa: CSVDFPRGRQETQYF
d_call: -; v_call: TRBV7-3; j_call: TRBJ2-5; clone_size: -; cdr3_nt: TGTGCCAGCAGCTACAGGTTTGGAGAGACCCAGTACTTC; cdr3_aa: CASSYRFGETQYF
d_call: TRBD1; v_call: TRBV28; j_call: TRBJ2-5; clone_size: -; cdr3_nt: TGTGCCAGCAGTTTAGACGCAGGGGGTCAAGAGACCCAGTACTTC; cdr3_aa: CASSLDAGGQETQYF
d_call: -; v_call: TRBV27; j_call: TRBJ1-6; clone_size: once; cdr3_nt: TGTGCCAGCAGCAACCGGGACAACTATAATTCACCCCTCCACTTT; cdr3_aa: CASSNRDNYNSPLHF
d_call: -; v_call: TRBV5-1; j_call: TRBJ1-2; clone_size: -; cdr3_nt: TGCGCCAGCAGCTTGAGGGCAGGGGAGATCTATGGCTACACCTTC; cdr3_aa: CASSLRAGEIYGYTF
d_call: -; v_call: TRBV25-1; j_call: TRBJ1-3; clone_size: -; cdr3_nt: TGTGCCAGCAGTGATCCCCTATACTCTGGAAACACCATATATTTT; cdr3_aa: CASSDPLYSGNTIYF
d_call: TRBD2; v_call: TRBV19; j_call: TRBJ2-1; clone_size: few; cdr3_nt: TGTGCCAGTAGTATATCTGGGACTAGCGGTATTTACAATGAGCAGTTCTTC; cdr3_aa: CASSISGTSGIYNEQFF
d_call: -; v_call: TRBV7-2; j_call: TRBJ1-1; clone_size: -; cdr3_nt: TGTGCCAGTGCGACCGTCGGGTTTGAAGCTTTCTTT; cdr3_aa: CASATVGFEAFF
d_call: TRBD2; v_call: TRBV30; j_call: TRBJ2-7; clone_size: -; cdr3_nt: TGTGCCTGGAGACCCCCGGGCAGGGACTACCACGAGCAGTACTTC; cdr3_aa: CAWRPPGRDYHEQYF
d_call: TRBD1; v_call: TRBV3-1/TRBV3-2; j_call: TRBJ2-7; clone_size: once; cdr3_nt: TGTGCCAGCAGCCCACAAAGAACCGGGACAGCCTGCGAGCAGTACTTC; cdr3_aa: CASSPQRTGTACEQYF
d_call: TRBD2; v_call: TRBV7-3; j_call: TRBJ2-2; clone_size: -; cdr3_nt: TGTGCCAGCAGCTTAACGGGCGGGAGGACGAACACCGGGGAGCTGTTTTTT; cdr3_aa: CASSLTGGRTNTGELFF
d_call: -; v_call: TRBV5-6; j_call: TRBJ2-2; clone_size: -; cdr3_nt: TGTGCCAGCAGCTCCAGGGGCGCCCCTAGGACCGGGGAGCTGTTTTTT; cdr3_aa: CASSSRGAPRTGELFF
d_call: -; v_call: TRBV2; j_call: TRBJ1-1; clone_size: -; cdr3_nt: TGTGCCAGCAGTGTATCGAGAGCCACTGAAGCTTTCTTT; cdr3_aa: CASSVSRATEAFF
d_call: -; v_call: TRBV5-6; j_call: TRBJ1-3; clone_size: -; cdr3_nt: TGTGCCAGCAGCTTCAGGGGCCTTGCTGGAAACACCATATATTTT; cdr3_aa: CASSFRGLAGNTIYF
d_call: -; v_call: TRBV6-5; j_call: TRBJ1-2; clone_size: -; cdr3_nt: TGTGCCAGCAGCCTCCGGACAGAGACCTATGGCTACACCTTC; cdr3_aa: CASSLRTETYGYTF
d_call: -; v_call: TRBV15; j_call: TRBJ1-3; clone_size: few; cdr3_nt: TGTGCCACCAGCAGAGATACAGGGACCCGAAACACCATATATTTT; cdr3_aa: CATSRDTGTRNTIYF
d_call: -; v_call: TRBV28; j_call: TRBJ2-2; clone_size: -; cdr3_nt: TGTGCCAGCAGTTGGACAAGTACGAACACCGGGGAGCTGTTTTTT; cdr3_aa: CASSWTSTNTGELFF
d_call: TRBD1; v_call: TRBV28; j_call: TRBJ1-2; clone_size: -; cdr3_nt: TGTGCCAGCAGTTTATTGGTACCGGGACAGTATGGCTACACCTTC; cdr3_aa: CASSLLVPGQYGYTF
d_call: -; v_call: TRBV9; j_call: TRBJ2-2; clone_size: -; cdr3_nt: TGTGCCAGCAGTCTGACTAGGAACACCGGGGAGCTGTTTTTT; cdr3_aa: CASSLTRNTGELFF
d_call: TRBD2; v_call: TRBV24-1; j_call: TRBJ2-3; clone_size: -; cdr3_nt: TGTGCCACCAGAACCGGGACTAGCGGGGGAAACACAGATACGCAGTATTTT; cdr3_aa: CATRTGTSGGNTDTQYF
d_call: TRBD1; v_call: TRBV27; j_call: TRBJ1-2; clone_size: -; cdr3_nt: TGTGCCAGCAGTCTCAGGGACAGGGGTAGCTATGGCTACACCTTC; cdr3_aa: CASSLRDRGSYGYTF
d_call: TRBD2; v_call: TRBV28; j_call: TRBJ2-1; clone_size: -; cdr3_nt: TGTGCCAGCAGCGAGTTTGGTTCGTCTAGCGGGAGGTTAAATGAGCAGTTCTTC; cdr3_aa: CASSEFGSSSGRLNEQFF
d_call: -; v_call: TRBV29-1; j_call: TRBJ2-5; clone_size: -; cdr3_nt: TGCAGCGTTGGCGGAGAGACCCAGTACTTC; cdr3_aa: CSVGGETQYF
d_call: TRBD1; v_call: TRBV19; j_call: TRBJ2-5; clone_size: -; cdr3_nt: TGTGCCAGTAGTCGACAGGGCCGAAATATGGGGGAGACCCAGTACTTC; cdr3_aa: CASSRQGRNMGETQYF
d_call: -; v_call: TRBV18; j_call: TRBJ2-5; clone_size: -; cdr3_nt: TGTGCCAGCTCACCATTAAATGACCAAGAGACCCAGTACTTC; cdr3_aa: CASSPLNDQETQYF
d_call: -; v_call: TRBV29-1; j_call: TRBJ2-7; clone_size: -; cdr3_nt: TGCAGCGTTGGGGGGGAAACCTACGAGCAGTACTTC; cdr3_aa: CSVGGETYEQYF
d_call: TRBD2; v_call: TRBV3-1/TRBV3-2; j_call: TRBJ2-5; clone_size: -; cdr3_nt: TGTGCCAGCAGCCCCCGGACTAGCGGGGAAGAGACCCAGTACTTC; cdr3_aa: CASSPRTSGEETQYF
d_call: -; v_call: TRBV19; j_call: TRBJ1-5; clone_size: few; cdr3_nt: TGTGCCAGTAAAAGACAGTCGGGCAATCAGCCCCAGCATTTT; cdr3_aa: CASKRQSGNQPQHF
d_call: -; v_call: TRBV19; j_call: TRBJ2-2; clone_size: once; cdr3_nt: TGTGCCAGTAGTACCTTTGTGCGGGATTTTAGCAGTGGCCCGAACACCGGGGAGCTGTTTTTT; cdr3_aa: CASSTFVRDFSSGPNTGELFF
d_call: TRBD2; v_call: TRBV7-7; j_call: TRBJ2-1; clone_size: -; cdr3_nt: TGTGCTAGCAGCTTAGAGGCTAGCGGGGGCTACAATGAGCAGTTCTTC; cdr3_aa: CASSLEASGGYNEQFF
d_call: -; v_call: TRBV7-3; j_call: TRBJ1-1; clone_size: few; cdr3_nt: TGTGCCAGCAGCTTATCATCCAGGAATGAAGCTTTCTTT; cdr3_aa: CASSLSSRNEAFF
d_call: -; v_call: TRBV2; j_call: TRBJ2-4; clone_size: -; cdr3_nt: TGTGCCAGCAGTGTGCAGGGCCCTTTGAGCATTCAGTACTTC; cdr3_aa: CASSVQGPLSIQYF
d_call: -; v_call: TRBV7-2; j_call: TRBJ2-7; clone_size: -; cdr3_nt: TGTGCCAGCAGCTTAGTGGCGGGTACCTACGAGCAGTACTTC; cdr3_aa: CASSLVAGTYEQYF
d_call: -; v_call: TRBV29-1; j_call: TRBJ2-4; clone_size: -; cdr3_nt: TGCAGCGTCTACCGAAAGGGAGCGGGAAACATTCAGTACTTC; cdr3_aa: CSVYRKGAGNIQYF
d_call: -; v_call: TRBV12-3/TRBV12-4; j_call: TRBJ2-3; clone_size: once; cdr3_nt: TGTGCCAGCAGTTATTCTGATACGCAGTATTTT; cdr3_aa: CASSYSDTQYF
d_call: -; v_call: TRBV14; j_call: TRBJ2-3; clone_size: -; cdr3_nt: TGTGCCAGCAGCCCTTTAAGGGGGGGGATTGGCACAGATACGCAGTATTTT; cdr3_aa: CASSPLRGGIGTDTQYF
d_call: TRBD1; v_call: TRBV12-3/TRBV12-4; j_call: TRBJ1-6; clone_size: -; cdr3_nt: TGTGCCAGCAGTTCACAGGGGCCCTCACCCCTCCACTTT; cdr3_aa: CASSSQGPSPLHF
d_call: TRBD2; v_call: TRBV6-5; j_call: TRBJ2-1; clone_size: -; cdr3_nt: TGTGCCAGCTCCCCGGGGGGGTCTTGGAATGAGCAGTTCTTC; cdr3_aa: CASSPGGSWNEQFF
d_call: TRBD2; v_call: TRBV27; j_call: TRBJ2-3; clone_size: -; cdr3_nt: TGTGCCAGCAGTCAAAAGCGACTAGCCGGCACAGATACGCAGTATTTT; cdr3_aa: CASSQKRLAGTDTQYF
d_call: TRBD1; v_call: TRBV28; j_call: TRBJ2-3; clone_size: once; cdr3_nt: TGTGCCAGCAGCTTGGGACAGGACACAGATACGCAGTATTTT; cdr3_aa: CASSLGQDTDTQYF
d_call: TRBD1; v_call: TRBV27; j_call: TRBJ1-2; clone_size: -; cdr3_nt: TGTGCCAGCAGTTACGGGACAGGTTTTTATGGCTACACCTTC; cdr3_aa: CASSYGTGFYGYTF
d_call: -; v_call: TRBV7-9; j_call: TRBJ1-3; clone_size: -; cdr3_nt: TGTGCCAGCAGCTCACAGGGAACTGGAAACACCATATATTTT; cdr3_aa: CASSSQGTGNTIYF